One sample yielded the 20 T cell receptor beta chains listed below, sequenced in a study of T cell repertoires in ileal Crohn's disease. Sequenced by immunoSEQ multiplex PCR; TCRdb stores in-frame clones only, minus some. The data hold some 15,000 clones, with about 93% observed a single time. The sequenced material came from ileal tissue. All receptors derive from an adult with Crohn's disease.

This chain connects TRBV19 to TRBJ2-3; a weak D match, TRBD1 (6 bases). V was trimmed by 3 bases and J by 5 bases, leaving 12 bases between them. Germline V gene sequence: CDR1 LNHDA, CDR2 SQIVND (reference sequence). The CDR3 totals 14 residues. CDR3 region: CASSMELQGDTQYF. The CDR3 coding sequence is TGTGCCAGTAGTATGGAACTACAGGGAGATACGCAGTATTTT. The full variable domain, completed using reference TRBV19 and TRBJ2-3, is DGGITQSPKYLFRKEGQNVTLSCEQNLNHDAMYWYRQDPGQGLRLIYYSQIVNDFQKGDIAEGYSVSREKKESFPLTVTSAQKNPTAFYLCASSMELQGDTQYFGPGTRLTVL.

This chain connects TRBV5-1 to TRBJ2-2; D unclear. The V gene lost 4 bases and the J gene lost 3 bases, with 4 bases spanning the gap. Germline assignment: CDR1 SGHRS and CDR2 YFSETQ. CDR3 length: 12 residues. The CDR3 coding sequence is TGCGCCAGCAGCCCAGACACCGGGGAGCTGTTTTTT. This codes for CASSPDTGELFF.

The CDR3 loop reads CASSLEPDRGRAKNIQYF. CDR3 nucleotides: TGCGCCAGCAGCTTGGAGCCGGACAGGGGGAGAGCCAAAAACATTCAGTACTTC. The V call is TRBV5-1, the J call TRBJ2-4; TRBD1 aligns across 10 bases. The length of the CDR3 is 18 residues. J gave up 0 bases and V 0 bases, and 6 bases lay outside the gene matches. From germline, CDR1 is SGHRS and CDR2 YFSETQ.

The rearrangement joins TRBV27 to TRBJ1-1; 8 positions agree with TRBD1. The CDR3 is 14 residues long. In germline, CDR1 is MNHEY, CDR2 SMNVEV (reference sequence). The J segment lost 5 bases and the V segment lost 2 bases, leaving 4 bases of the junction unmatched. The CDR3 DNA sequence: TGTGCCAGCAGTTTAGCCAGGGGGCGGACTGAAGCTTTCTTT. Translated, it gives CASSLARGRTEAFF.

The V gene is TRBV19, the J gene TRBJ2-7; D might be TRBD2 (6 bases). CDR3 length equals 15 residues. The germline CDR1 and CDR2 sequences are LNHDA and SQIVND (reference sequence). Trimming stripped 1 base from V and 0 bases from J, with 10 bases between. CDR3 sequence: CASSIGSGYSYEQYF. Written as DNA, the CDR3 is TGTGCCAGTAGTATAGGTAGCGGATACTCCTACGAGCAGTACTTC.

The chain carries TRBV5-4 and TRBJ2-5, with TRBD1 matching over 7 bases. The CDR3 contains 14 residues. V trimming: 1 base; J trimming: 2 bases; junction bases outside the gene matches: 2. Germline lookup yields CDR1 SGHNT and CDR2 YYREEE (reference sequence). The CDR3 coding sequence is TGTGCCAGCAGCTTGTACAGGGGACAAGAGACCCAGTACTTC. It codes for CASSLYRGQETQYF.

This chain uses TRBV29-1 with TRBJ1-1, with TRBD1 identical over 7 bases. Germline loops: CDR1 SQVTM, CDR2 ANQGSEA. This CDR3 region has 13 residues. V lost 3 bases, J lost 1 base, and 2 bases stayed unmatched. The chain's CDR3 is CSVETGKNTEAFF. In DNA, the CDR3 is TGCAGCGTTGAGACAGGGAAGAACACTGAAGCTTTCTTT.

This rearrangement joins TRBV11-2 to TRBJ2-7, with 7 bases identical to TRBD1. J lost 3 bases, V lost 1 base, and 3 bases had no gene match. The V gene's germline CDR1 is SGHAT and CDR2 FQNNGV. The CDR3 extends over 14 amino acids. The CDR3 DNA reads as TGTGCCAGCAGCTTAGGGACAGGCCTCTACGAGCAGTACTTC. It translates to CASSLGTGLYEQYF.

The rearrangement links TRBV7-9 to TRBJ2-3, with TRBD2 identical over 13 bases. The CDR3 has 18 residues. The J segment lost 0 bases and the V segment lost 4 bases, leaving 7 bases of the junction unmatched. Per germline, CDR1 SEHNR and CDR2 FQNEAQ (reference sequence). The CDR3 protein is CASSSGTSGVTSTDTQYF. As DNA, the CDR3 is TGTGCCAGCAGCTCGGGGACTAGCGGGGTGACTAGCACAGATACGCAGTATTTT. Looking up the rest from reference TRBV7-9 and TRBJ2-3 gives the full variable domain: DTGVSQNPRHKITKRGQNVTFRCDPISEHNRLYWYRQTLGQGPEFLTYFQNEAQLEKSRLLSDRFSAERPKGSFSTLEIQRTEQGDSAMYLCASSSGTSGVTSTDTQYFGPGTRLTVL.

V gene TRBV7-2 combines with J gene TRBJ2-3, with 9 nucleotides matching TRBD2. CDR1 SGHTA and CDR2 FQGNSA come from the germline V gene. The CDR3 is made up of 16 amino acids. Losses at the gene ends were 3 bases for V and 1 base for J; bases not matched to a gene: 5. The CDR3 is CASSFSGGAGTDTQYF. CDR3 coding DNA: TGTGCCAGCAGCTTTAGCGGGGGCGCGGGCACAGATACGCAGTATTTT.

This sequence joins TRBV29-1 and TRBJ1-2; D is ambiguous. The germline CDR1 and CDR2 sequences are SQVTM and ANQGSEA. The germline V and J ends were trimmed by 7 bases and 7 bases, with 16 bases remaining between them. This CDR3 comprises 12 residues. CDR3 sequence reads: CSAIHQSGGYTF. The DNA of the CDR3 is TGCAGCGCAATACACCAATCGGGTGGCTACACCTTC.

The chain is built from TRBV7-2 and TRBJ1-5, with no clear D. CDR1 and CDR2 from the germline V gene are SGHTA and FQGNSA. Between the trimmed V and J ends, which lost 8 bases and 0 bases, there was a span of 14 bases. The CDR3 is 15 residues long. The CDR3: CASSLGGHSNQPQHF. In DNA, the CDR3 is TGTGCCAGCTCATTAGGCGGCCATAGCAATCAGCCCCAGCATTTT.

Details on this clone: One junction end disagrees with the germline gene, perhaps due to a read error. CDR3 sequence (DNA): TGTGCTAGCAGCGCGACTAGCGGGGGGGCTCGGGAGACCCAGTACTTC. This sequence encodes CASSATSGGARETQYF. This chain joins TRBV7-7 and TRBJ2-5; 14 nucleotides match TRBD2. The length of the CDR3 is 16 residues. Per germline, CDR1 SSHAT and CDR2 FNYEAQ (reference sequence). Filled out from reference TRBV7-7 and TRBJ2-5, the complete variable domain reads GAGVSQSPRYKVTKRGQDVTLRCDPISSHATLYWYQQALGQGPEFLTYFNYEAQPDKSGLPSDRFSAERPEGSISTLTIQRTEQRDSAMYRCASSATSGGARETQYFGPGTRLLVL.

This rearrangement joins TRBV5-4 to TRBJ2-5, with 7 positions matching TRBD1. The germline gives CDR1 SGHNT, CDR2 YYREEE (reference sequence). This CDR3 is 13 amino acids long. V trimming: 2 bases; J trimming: 3 bases; junction bases outside the gene matches: 1. The DNA of the CDR3 is TGTGCCAGCAGCTTAACAGGGGAAGAGACCCAGTACTTC. It yields the protein CASSLTGEETQYF.

Only one count was recorded for this clone. V gene TRBV29-1 combines with J gene TRBJ2-7; a weak D match, TRBD1 (6 bases). The CDR3 loop spans 14 amino acids. Trimming shortened V by 6 bases and J by 1 base, and 16 bases separated the two germline ends. The germline V gene has CDR1 SQVTM and CDR2 ANQGSEA. CDR3 bases: TGCAGCGTCCAGGGAACAGGGAGTTCCTACGAGCAGTACTTC. Its protein is CSVQGTGSSYEQYF.

The chain uses TRBV29-1 and TRBJ2-7, with a tentative D call TRBD1 (5 bases). The CDR3 totals 12 residues. With 2 bases removed from V and 3 bases from J, the gap between germline ends came to 8 bases. Germline lookup yields CDR1 SQVTM and CDR2 ANQGSEA. CDR3 in amino acids: CSVETRDYEQYF. The CDR3 nucleotides are TGCAGCGTTGAAACCAGGGACTACGAGCAGTACTTC.

V gene TRBV19 combines with J gene TRBJ1-5; 7 bases align to TRBD1. The CDR3 runs 15 residues. V trimming: 6 bases; J trimming: 5 bases; junction bases outside the gene matches: 10. From germline, CDR1 is LNHDA and CDR2 SQIVND (reference sequence). The CDR3 loop is CASRTRQGGDQPQHF. As DNA, the CDR3 is TGTGCCAGTAGGACTCGACAGGGAGGTGATCAGCCCCAGCATTTT. Variable domain in full (rest from reference TRBV19 and TRBJ1-5): DGGITQSPKYLFRKEGQNVTLSCEQNLNHDAMYWYRQDPGQGLRLIYYSQIVNDFQKGDIAEGYSVSREKKESFPLTVTSAQKNPTAFYLCASRTRQGGDQPQHFGDGTRLSIL.

The chain recombines TRBV6-1 with TRBJ2-5; unclear D gene. This CDR3 is built from 13 residues. Germline V gene lookup returns CDR1 MNHNS and CDR2 SASEGT. V gave up 4 bases and J gave up 2 bases, with 8 bases separating them. The CDR3 reads CASSVAEQETQYF. DNA for the CDR3: TGTGCCAGCAGTGTGGCGGAGCAAGAGACCCAGTACTTC.

The rearrangement uses TRBV6-1 and TRBJ1-2; 8 bases are a match to TRBD1. CDR1 is MNHNS, CDR2 SASEGT, per germline. With 4 bases clipped from V and 2 bases from J, the junction kept 0 bases outside the gene matches. The CDR3 extends over 13 amino acids. CDR3 amino acids: CASSGTGNYGYTF. DNA for the CDR3: TGTGCCAGCAGTGGGACAGGGAACTATGGCTACACCTTC.

J is TRBJ2-2 and V is TRBV11-1; a weak D match, TRBD2 (6 bases). From germline, CDR1 is SGHAT and CDR2 FQDESV (reference sequence). Trimming cost V 2 bases and J 5 bases, with 15 bases left between them. This CDR3 has 16 residues. The CDR3 bases are TGTGCCAGCAGCTTAATGGCAGGAGGGAGGACCGGGGAGCTGTTTTTT. Translated, it gives CASSLMAGGRTGELFF.